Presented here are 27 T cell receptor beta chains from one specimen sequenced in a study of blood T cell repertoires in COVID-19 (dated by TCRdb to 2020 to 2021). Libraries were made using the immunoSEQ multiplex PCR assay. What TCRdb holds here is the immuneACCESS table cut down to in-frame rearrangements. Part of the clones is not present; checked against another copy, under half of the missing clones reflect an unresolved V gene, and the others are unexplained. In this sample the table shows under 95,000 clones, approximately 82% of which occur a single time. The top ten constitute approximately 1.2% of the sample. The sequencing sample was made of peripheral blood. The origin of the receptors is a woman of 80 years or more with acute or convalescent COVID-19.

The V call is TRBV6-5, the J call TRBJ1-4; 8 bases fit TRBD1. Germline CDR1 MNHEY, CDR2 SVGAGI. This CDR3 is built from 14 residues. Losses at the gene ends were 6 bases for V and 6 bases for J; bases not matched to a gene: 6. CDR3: CASSSGGTDEKLFF. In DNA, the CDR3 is TGTGCCAGCAGCTCAGGGGGCACCGATGAAAAACTGTTTTTT.

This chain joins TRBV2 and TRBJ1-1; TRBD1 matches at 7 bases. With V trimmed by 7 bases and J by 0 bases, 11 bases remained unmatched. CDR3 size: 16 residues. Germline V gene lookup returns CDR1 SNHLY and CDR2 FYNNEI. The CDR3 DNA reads TGTGCCAGCACCAAAGACGGACAGGTTATGAACACTGAAGCTTTCTTT. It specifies CASTKDGQVMNTEAFF.

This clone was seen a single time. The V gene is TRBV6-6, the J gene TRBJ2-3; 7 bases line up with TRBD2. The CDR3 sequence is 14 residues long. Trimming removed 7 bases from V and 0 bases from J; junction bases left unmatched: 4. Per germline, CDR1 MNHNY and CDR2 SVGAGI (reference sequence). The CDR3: CASKEGGSTDTQYF. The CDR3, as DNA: TGTGCCAGCAAAGAGGGAGGGAGCACAGATACGCAGTATTTT.

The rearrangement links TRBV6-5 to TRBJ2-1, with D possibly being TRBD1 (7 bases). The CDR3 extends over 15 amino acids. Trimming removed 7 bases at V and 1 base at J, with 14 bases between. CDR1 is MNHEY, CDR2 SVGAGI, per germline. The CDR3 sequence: CASTIPGGSYNEQFF. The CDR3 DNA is TGTGCCAGCACCATTCCAGGGGGGTCCTACAATGAGCAGTTCTTC.

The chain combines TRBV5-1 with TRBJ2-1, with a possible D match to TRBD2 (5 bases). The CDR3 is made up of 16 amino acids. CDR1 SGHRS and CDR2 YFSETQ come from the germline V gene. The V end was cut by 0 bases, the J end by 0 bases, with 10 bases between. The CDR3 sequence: CASSLEAASSYNEQFF. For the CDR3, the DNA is TGCGCCAGCAGCTTGGAAGCGGCTAGCTCCTACAATGAGCAGTTCTTC.

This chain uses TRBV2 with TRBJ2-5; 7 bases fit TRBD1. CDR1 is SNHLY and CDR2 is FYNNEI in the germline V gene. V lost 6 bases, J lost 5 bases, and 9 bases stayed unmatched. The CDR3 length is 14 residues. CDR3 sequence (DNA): TGTGCCAGCAGGCCGGGACAGACTTTTGAGACCCAGTACTTC. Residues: CASRPGQTFETQYF.

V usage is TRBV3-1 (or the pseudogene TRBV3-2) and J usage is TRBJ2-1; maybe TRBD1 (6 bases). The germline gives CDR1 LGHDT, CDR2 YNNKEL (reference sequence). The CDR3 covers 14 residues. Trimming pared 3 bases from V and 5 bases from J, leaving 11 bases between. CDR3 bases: TGTGCCAGCAGCCAGATGACAGGTAACAATGAGCAGTTCTTC. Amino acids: CASSQMTGNNEQFF.

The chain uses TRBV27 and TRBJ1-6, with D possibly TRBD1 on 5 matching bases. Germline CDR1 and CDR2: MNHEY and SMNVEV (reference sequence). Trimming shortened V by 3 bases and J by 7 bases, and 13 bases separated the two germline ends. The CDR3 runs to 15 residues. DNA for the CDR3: TGTGCCAGCAGTTTCCCTGGCAGGGTGAATTCACCCCTCCACTTT. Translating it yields CASSFPGRVNSPLHF.

CDR3: CASSLPPGTGYTF. CDR3 nucleotides: TGTGCCAGCAGCTTGCCGCCGGGAACCGGCTACACCTTC. V gene TRBV5-4 combines with J gene TRBJ1-2, with D hard to call. Germline values: CDR1 SGHNT, CDR2 YYREEE (reference sequence). V was cut by 1 base and J by 8 bases, with 12 bases left in between. The CDR3 has 13 residues.

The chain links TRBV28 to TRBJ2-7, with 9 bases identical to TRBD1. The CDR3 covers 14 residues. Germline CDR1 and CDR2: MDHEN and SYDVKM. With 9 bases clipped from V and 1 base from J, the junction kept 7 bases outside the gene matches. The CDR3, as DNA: TGTGCCAGTACGAGGACAGGGGATTCCTACGAGCAGTACTTC. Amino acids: CASTRTGDSYEQYF.

CDR3 DNA: TGCGCCAGCAGCCTAACGACAGGGGCGGCCTCCTACGAGCAGTACTTC. Residues: CASSLTTGAASYEQYF. The chain carries TRBV5-1 and TRBJ2-7; TRBD1 aligns across 8 bases. CDR1 and CDR2 (germline): SGHRS, YFSETQ. CDR3 length: 16 residues. V shed 4 bases and J 0 bases; nucleotides not matched to a gene: 9. Complete variable domain (other parts from reference TRBV5-1 and TRBJ2-7): KAGVTQTPRYLIKTRGQQVTLSCSPISGHRSVSWYQQTPGQGLQFLFEYFSETQRNKGNFPGRFSGRQFSNSRSEMNVSTLELGDSALYLCASSLTTGAASYEQYFGPGTRLTVT.

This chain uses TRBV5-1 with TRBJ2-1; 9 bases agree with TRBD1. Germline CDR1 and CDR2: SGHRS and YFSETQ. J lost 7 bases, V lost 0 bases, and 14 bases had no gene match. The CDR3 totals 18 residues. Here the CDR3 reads CASSLGFRTGEFWNEQFF. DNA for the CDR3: TGCGCCAGCAGCTTGGGGTTTCGGACAGGGGAATTTTGGAATGAGCAGTTCTTC.

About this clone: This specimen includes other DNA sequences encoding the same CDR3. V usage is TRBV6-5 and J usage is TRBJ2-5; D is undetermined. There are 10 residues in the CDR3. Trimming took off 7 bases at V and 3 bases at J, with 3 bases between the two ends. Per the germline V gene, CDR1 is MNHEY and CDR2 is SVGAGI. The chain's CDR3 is CASTEETQYF. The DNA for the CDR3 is TGTGCCAGCACTGAAGAGACCCAGTACTTC.

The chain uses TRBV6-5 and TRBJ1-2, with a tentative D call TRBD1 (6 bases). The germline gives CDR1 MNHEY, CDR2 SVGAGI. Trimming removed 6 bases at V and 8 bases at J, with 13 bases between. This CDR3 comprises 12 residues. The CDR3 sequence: CASRGGVGGYTF. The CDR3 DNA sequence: TGTGCCAGCAGAGGGGGGGTAGGGGGCTACACCTTC.

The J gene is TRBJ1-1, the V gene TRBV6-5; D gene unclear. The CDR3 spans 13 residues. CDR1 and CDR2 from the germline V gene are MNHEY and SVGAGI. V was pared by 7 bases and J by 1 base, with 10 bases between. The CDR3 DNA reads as TGTGCCAGCAAGATCCCAGAGAACACTGAAGCTTTCTTT. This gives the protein CASKIPENTEAFF.

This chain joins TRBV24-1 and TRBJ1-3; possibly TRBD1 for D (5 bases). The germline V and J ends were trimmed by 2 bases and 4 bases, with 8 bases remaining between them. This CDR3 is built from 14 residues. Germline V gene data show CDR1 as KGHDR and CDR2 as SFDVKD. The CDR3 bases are TGTGCCACCAGTGATTCAGGGTTAGGAAACACCATATATTTT. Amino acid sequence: CATSDSGLGNTIYF.

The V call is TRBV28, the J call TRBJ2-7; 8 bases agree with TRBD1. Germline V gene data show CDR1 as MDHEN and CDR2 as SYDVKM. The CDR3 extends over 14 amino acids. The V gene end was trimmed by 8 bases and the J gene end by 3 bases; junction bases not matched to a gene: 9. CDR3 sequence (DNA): TGTGCCAGCGGGTACGGGACAGGTATCTACGAGCAGTACTTC. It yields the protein CASGYGTGIYEQYF. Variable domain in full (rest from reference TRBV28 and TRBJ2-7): DVKVTQSSRYLVKRTGEKVFLECVQDMDHENMFWYRQDPGLGLRLIYFSYDVKMKEKGDIPEGYSVSREKKERFSLILESASTNQTSMYLCASGYGTGIYEQYFGPGTRLTVT.

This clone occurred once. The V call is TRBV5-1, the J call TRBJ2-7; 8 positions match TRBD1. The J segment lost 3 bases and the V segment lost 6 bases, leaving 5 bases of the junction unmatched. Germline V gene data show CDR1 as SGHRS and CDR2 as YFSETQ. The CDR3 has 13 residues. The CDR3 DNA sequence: TGCGCCAGCAACCCCGGACAGGGCTACGAGCAGTACTTC. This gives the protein CASNPGQGYEQYF. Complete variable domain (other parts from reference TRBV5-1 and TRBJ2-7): KAGVTQTPRYLIKTRGQQVTLSCSPISGHRSVSWYQQTPGQGLQFLFEYFSETQRNKGNFPGRFSGRQFSNSRSEMNVSTLELGDSALYLCASNPGQGYEQYFGPGTRLTVT.

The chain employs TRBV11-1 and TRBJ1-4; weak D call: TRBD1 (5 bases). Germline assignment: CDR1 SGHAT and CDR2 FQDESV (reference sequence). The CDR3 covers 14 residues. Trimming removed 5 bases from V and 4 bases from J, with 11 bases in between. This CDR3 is CASSAGRSNEKLFF. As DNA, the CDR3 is TGTGCCAGCAGCGCGGGACGGAGTAATGAAAAACTGTTTTTT.

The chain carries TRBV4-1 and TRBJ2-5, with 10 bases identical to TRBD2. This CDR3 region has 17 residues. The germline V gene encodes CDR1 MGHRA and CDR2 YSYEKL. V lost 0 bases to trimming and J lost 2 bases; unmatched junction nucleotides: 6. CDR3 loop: CASSQDERGGEQETQYF. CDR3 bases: TGCGCCAGCAGCCAAGATGAGCGGGGGGGAGAACAAGAGACCCAGTACTTC.

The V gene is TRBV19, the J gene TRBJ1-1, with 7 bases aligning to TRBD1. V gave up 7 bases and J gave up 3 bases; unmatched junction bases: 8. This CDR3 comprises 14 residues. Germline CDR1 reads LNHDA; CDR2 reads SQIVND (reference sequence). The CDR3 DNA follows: TGTGCCAGTATGGGGACAGCCCTCTACACTGAAGCTTTCTTT. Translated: CASMGTALYTEAFF.

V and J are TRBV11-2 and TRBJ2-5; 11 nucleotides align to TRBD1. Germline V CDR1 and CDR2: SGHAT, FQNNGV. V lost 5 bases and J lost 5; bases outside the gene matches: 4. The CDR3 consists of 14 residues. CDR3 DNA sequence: TGTGCCAGCAGCCGGACAGGGGGCGTGGAGACCCAGTACTTC. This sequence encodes CASSRTGGVETQYF.

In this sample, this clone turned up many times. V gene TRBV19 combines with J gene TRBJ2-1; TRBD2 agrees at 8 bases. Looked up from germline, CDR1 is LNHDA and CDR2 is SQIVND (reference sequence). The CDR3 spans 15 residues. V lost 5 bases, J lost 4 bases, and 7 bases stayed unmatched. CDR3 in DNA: TGTGCCAGTAGTGTCACTAGCGGAGATTACAATGAGCAGTTCTTC. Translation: CASSVTSGDYNEQFF.

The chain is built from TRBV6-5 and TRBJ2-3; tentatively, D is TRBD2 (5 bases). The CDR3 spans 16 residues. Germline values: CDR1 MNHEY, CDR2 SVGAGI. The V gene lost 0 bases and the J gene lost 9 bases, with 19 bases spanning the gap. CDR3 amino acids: CASSYSIGPSPGTQYF. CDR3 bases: TGTGCCAGCAGTTACTCGATTGGACCCTCCCCGGGGACGCAGTATTTT.

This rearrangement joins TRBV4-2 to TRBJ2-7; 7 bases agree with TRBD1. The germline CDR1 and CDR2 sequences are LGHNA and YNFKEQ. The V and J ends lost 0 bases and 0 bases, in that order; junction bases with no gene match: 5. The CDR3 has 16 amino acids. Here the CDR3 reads CASSQEKGQLSYEQYF. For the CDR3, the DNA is TGTGCCAGCAGCCAAGAGAAGGGACAGCTCTCCTACGAGCAGTACTTC.

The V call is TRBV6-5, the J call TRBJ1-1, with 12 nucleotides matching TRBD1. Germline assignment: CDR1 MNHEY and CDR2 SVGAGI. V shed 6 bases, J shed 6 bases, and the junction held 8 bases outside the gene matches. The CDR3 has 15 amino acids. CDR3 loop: CASRPGTGGSSEAFF. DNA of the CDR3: TGTGCCAGCAGGCCCGGGACAGGGGGCTCCTCTGAAGCTTTCTTT.

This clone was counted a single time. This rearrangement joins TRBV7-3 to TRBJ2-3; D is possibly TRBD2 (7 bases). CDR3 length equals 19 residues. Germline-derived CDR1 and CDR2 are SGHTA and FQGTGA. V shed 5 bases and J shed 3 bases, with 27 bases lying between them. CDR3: CASSQWGASGPRGTDTQYF. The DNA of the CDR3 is TGTGCCAGCAGCCAATGGGGGGCTAGCGGCCCCCGGGGAACAGATACGCAGTATTTT.